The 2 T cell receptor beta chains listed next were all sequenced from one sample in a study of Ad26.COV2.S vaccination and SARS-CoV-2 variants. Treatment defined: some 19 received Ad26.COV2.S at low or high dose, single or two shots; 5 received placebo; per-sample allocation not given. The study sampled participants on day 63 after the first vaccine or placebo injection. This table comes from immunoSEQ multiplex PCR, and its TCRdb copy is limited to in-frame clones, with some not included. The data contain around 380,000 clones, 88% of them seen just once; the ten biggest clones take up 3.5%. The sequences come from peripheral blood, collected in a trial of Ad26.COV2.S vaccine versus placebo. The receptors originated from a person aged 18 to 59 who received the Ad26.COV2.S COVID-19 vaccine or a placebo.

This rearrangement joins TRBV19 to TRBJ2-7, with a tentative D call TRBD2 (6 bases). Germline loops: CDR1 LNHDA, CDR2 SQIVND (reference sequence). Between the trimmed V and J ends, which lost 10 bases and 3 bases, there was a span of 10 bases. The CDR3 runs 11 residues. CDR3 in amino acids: CATRGFYEQYF. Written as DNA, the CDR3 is TGTGCCACCCGGGGGTTCTACGAGCAGTACTTC.

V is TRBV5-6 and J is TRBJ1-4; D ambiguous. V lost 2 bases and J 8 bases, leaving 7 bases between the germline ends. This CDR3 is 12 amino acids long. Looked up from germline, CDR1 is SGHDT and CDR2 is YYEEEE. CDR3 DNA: TGTGCCAGCAGCTTCGAGAGCGAAAAACTGTTTTTT. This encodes CASSFESEKLFF.